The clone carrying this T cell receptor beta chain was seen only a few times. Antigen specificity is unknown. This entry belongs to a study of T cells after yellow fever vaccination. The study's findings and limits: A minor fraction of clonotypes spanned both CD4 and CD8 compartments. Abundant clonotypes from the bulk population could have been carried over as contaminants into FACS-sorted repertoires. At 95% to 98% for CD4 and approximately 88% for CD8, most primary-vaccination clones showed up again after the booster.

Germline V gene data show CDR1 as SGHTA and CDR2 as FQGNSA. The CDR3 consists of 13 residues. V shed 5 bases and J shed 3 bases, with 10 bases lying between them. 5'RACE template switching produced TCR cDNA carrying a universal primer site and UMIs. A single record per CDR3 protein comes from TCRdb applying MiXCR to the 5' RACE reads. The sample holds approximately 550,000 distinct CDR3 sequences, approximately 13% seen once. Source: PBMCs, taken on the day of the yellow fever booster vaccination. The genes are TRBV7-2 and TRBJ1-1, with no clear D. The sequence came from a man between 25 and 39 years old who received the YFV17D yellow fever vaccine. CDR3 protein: CASSPYSDTEAFF. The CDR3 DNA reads TGTGCCAGCAGCCCTTACAGCGACACTGAAGCTTTCTTT.